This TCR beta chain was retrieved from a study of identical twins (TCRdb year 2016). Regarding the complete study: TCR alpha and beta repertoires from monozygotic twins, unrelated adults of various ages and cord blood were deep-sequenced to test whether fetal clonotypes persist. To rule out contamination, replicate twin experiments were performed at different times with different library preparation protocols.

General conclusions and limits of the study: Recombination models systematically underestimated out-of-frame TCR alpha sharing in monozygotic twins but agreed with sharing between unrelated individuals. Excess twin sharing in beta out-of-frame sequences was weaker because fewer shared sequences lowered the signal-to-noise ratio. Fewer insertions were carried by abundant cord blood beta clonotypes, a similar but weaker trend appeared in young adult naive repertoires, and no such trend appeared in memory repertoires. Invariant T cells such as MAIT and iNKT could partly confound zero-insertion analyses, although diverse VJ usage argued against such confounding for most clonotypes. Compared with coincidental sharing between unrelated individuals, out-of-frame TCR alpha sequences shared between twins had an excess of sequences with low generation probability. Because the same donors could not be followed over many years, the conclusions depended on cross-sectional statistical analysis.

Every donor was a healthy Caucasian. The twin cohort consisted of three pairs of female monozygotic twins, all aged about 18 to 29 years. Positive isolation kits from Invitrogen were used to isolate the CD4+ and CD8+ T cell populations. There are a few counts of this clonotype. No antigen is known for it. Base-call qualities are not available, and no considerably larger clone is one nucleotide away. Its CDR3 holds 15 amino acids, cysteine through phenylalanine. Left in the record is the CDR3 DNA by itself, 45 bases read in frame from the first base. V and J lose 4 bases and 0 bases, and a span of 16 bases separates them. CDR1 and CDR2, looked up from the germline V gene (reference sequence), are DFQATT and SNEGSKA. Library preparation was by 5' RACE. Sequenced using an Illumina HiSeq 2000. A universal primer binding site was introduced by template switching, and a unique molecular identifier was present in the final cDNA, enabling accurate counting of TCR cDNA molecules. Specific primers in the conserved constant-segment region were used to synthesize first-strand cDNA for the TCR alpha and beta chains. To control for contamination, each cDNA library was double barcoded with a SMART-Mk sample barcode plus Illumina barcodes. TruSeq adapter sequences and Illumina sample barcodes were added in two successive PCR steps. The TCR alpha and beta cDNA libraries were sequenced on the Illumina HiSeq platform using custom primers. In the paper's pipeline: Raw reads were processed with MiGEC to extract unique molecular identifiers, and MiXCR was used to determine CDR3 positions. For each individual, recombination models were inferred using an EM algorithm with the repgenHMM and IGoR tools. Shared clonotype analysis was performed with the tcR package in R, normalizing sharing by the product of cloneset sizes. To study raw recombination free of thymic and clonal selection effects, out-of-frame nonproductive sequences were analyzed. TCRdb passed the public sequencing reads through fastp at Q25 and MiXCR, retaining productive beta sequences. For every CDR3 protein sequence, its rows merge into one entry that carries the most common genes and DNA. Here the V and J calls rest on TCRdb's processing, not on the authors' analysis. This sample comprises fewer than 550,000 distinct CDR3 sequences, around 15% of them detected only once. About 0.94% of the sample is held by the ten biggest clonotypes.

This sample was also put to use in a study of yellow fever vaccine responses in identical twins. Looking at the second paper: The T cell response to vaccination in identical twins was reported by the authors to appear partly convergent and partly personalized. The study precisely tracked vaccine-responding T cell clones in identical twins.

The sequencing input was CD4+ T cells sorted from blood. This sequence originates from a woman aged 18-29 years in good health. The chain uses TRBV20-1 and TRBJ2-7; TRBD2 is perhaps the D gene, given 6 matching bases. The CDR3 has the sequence CSANGAGPSSYEQYF. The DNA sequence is TGCAGTGCTAACGGAGCGGGCCCCAGCTCCTACGAGCAGTACTTC.